The 2 T cell receptor beta chains below come from one sample, sequenced in a study of yellow fever vaccine responses in identical twins. TCRdb reprocessed the RT-PCR reads via MiXCR and lists one record per CDR3 protein. The sample gives some 1,200 distinct CDR3 sequences, around 82% of which show up once; roughly 32% is in the top ten. Material: T cells from blood (PBMCs), unsorted or a sorted subset (not recorded which), obtained before or after yellow fever vaccination (not recorded which). Receptor source: a female donor who received the yellow fever vaccine.

The chain couples TRBV11-3 to TRBJ2-3, with D possibly called TRBD1 or TRBD2 (6 bases each). This CDR3 comprises 16 residues. Germline values: CDR1 SGHNT, CDR2 YENEEA. V gave up 1 base and J gave up 5 bases, with 16 bases separating them. The CDR3 reads CASSLGAGARGDTQYF. Here the CDR3 DNA reads TGTGCCAGCAGCTTAGGGGCAGGGGCGCGGGGAGATACGCAGTATTTT.

The rearrangement links TRBV6-5 to TRBJ2-2, with no clear D. There are 14 residues in the CDR3. CDR1 and CDR2 from the germline V gene are MNHEY and SVGAGI. The V end lost 2 bases, the J end lost 8 bases, and 12 bases lay between the germline ends. The CDR3 here is CASSYTDGLGELFF. CDR3 nucleotides: TGTGCCAGCAGTTACACCGACGGCCTGGGGGAGCTGTTTTTT.